The rows below give T cell receptor beta chains drawn from one sample of a study of cytomegalovirus exposure and HLA in healthy donors. The protocol was immunoSEQ multiplex PCR, while the TCRdb copy is restricted to in-frame clones and leaves out a portion. The top ten hold approximately 1% of the sample, which has over 250,000 clones, just over 85% seen once. Sequencing input: PBMCs. The receptors here all came from a young woman in good health and CMV-seronegative. Each CDR3 is given with its conserved first and last residue. A D gene is named only where the DNA matches it firmly. Rows give clone size only sometimes, using once, few, many, or a class for an expanded clone.

v_call	cdr3_length	j_call	d_call	clone_size	cdr3_nt	cdr3_aa
TRBV9	19	TRBJ2-7	TRBD1	-	TGTGCCAGCAGCGTAGGATCTAACAGGGGGTCTCCCCTACCCAACGAGCAGTACTTC	CASSVGSNRGSPLPNEQYF
TRBV19	15	TRBJ1-5	-	few	TGTGCCAGTATGAGGGTGTCCGGCGGCAATCAGCCCCAGCATTTT	CASMRVSGGNQPQHF
TRBV7-8	14	TRBJ1-5	TRBD1	-	TGTGCCAGCAGCCTCCGGGACAGCCGACAGCCCCAGCATTTT	CASSLRDSRQPQHF
TRBV30	11	TRBJ1-3	-	-	TGTGCCTGGAGTGTTCAGATCACCATATATTTT	CAWSVQITIYF
TRBV2	14	TRBJ2-1	TRBD1	-	TGTGCCAGCAGTGACACCGGGACAGTCAATGAGCAGTTCTTC	CASSDTGTVNEQFF
TRBV9	15	TRBJ1-1	-	-	TGTGCCAGCAGCGTAGGAGAGGGTCCGAACACTGAAGCTTTCTTT	CASSVGEGPNTEAFF
TRBV30	14	TRBJ1-5	TRBD1	-	TGTGCCTGGAGCGCCACAGGGGACAATCAGCCCCAGCATTTT	CAWSATGDNQPQHF
TRBV19	14	TRBJ2-5	TRBD1	once	TGTGCCAGTTCCGGGACAGCAAACCAAGAGACCCAGTACTTC	CASSGTANQETQYF
TRBV18	19	TRBJ1-5	-	-	TGTGCCAGCTCACACCCCCCCCGACAGGCCCTATATAGCAATCAGCCCCAGCATTTT	CASSHPPRQALYSNQPQHF
TRBV27	14	TRBJ2-7	TRBD1	-	TGTGCCAGCAGTGTCACAGGGGGGAACGGCGAGCAGTACTTC	CASSVTGGNGEQYF
TRBV28	16	TRBJ1-3	-	-	TGTGCCAGCAGTTTCACAGCGGGGGCGCCTGGAAACACCATATATTTT	CASSFTAGAPGNTIYF
TRBV5-6	14	TRBJ2-7	-	-	TGTGCCAGCAGCGAAACTCAGCGTGGCTACGAGCAGTACTTC	CASSETQRGYEQYF
TRBV6-5	13	TRBJ2-7	-	few	TGTGCCAGCAGTTACTCGCGGTCCCACGAGCAGTACTTC	CASSYSRSHEQYF
TRBV27	14	TRBJ1-5	TRBD1	-	TGTGCCAGCAGTTTCCGGACAGGGAATCAGCCCCAGCATTTT	CASSFRTGNQPQHF
TRBV2	12	TRBJ1-2	-	once	TGTGCCAGTGTGTGGGGAGATATGGGCTACACCTTC	CASVWGDMGYTF
TRBV18	14	TRBJ2-5	-	-	TGTGCCAGCTCAGACGGGAGAGGCCAAGAGACCCAGTACTTC	CASSDGRGQETQYF
TRBV27	16	TRBJ1-2	-	-	TGTGCCAGCAGTTCGCCCACAAAGGGGAAAAACTATGGCTACACCTTC	CASSSPTKGKNYGYTF
TRBV10-2	13	TRBJ1-1	-	-	TGCGCCAGCACCACGACAGGCAGCACTGAAGCTTTCTTT	CASTTTGSTEAFF
TRBV27	15	TRBJ2-1	-	-	TGTGCCAGCAGTCACCTAACGGGAGCGAGGAATGAGCAGTTCTTC	CASSHLTGARNEQFF
TRBV7-2	14	TRBJ2-7	TRBD1	-	TGTGCCAGCAGTCCGGGACAGGGGGCCTACGAGCAGTACTTC	CASSPGQGAYEQYF
TRBV18	15	TRBJ1-1	-	-	TGTGCCAGCTCACCACCAGTGGGGGCGATTTCCGAAGCTTTCTTT	CASSPPVGAISEAFF
TRBV5-4	15	TRBJ2-3	TRBD2	-	TGTGCCAGCAGCTTCGGCGGGGGGGGCACAGATACGCAGTATTTT	CASSFGGGGTDTQYF
TRBV27	16	TRBJ2-1	TRBD2	once	TGTGCCAGCAGTTTATCGGAACTAGCGGGAAACTATGAGCAGTTCTTC	CASSLSELAGNYEQFF
TRBV7-2	14	TRBJ2-4	-	few	TGTGCCAGCAGCCCGCGGACCGGGGGAAACATTCAGTACTTC	CASSPRTGGNIQYF
TRBV6-5	15	TRBJ1-1	TRBD1	-	TGTGCCAGCAGTTGGGAAGGACAGGCGAACACTGAAGCTTTCTTT	CASSWEGQANTEAFF
TRBV10-1	14	TRBJ2-3	TRBD2	-	TGCGCCAGCCGACCGGGACTAGCGACAGATACGCAGTATTTT	CASRPGLATDTQYF
TRBV28	14	TRBJ2-1	-	few	TGTGCCAGCAGTTTAGAACGGGCCTACAATGAGCAGTTCTTC	CASSLERAYNEQFF
TRBV5-6	11	TRBJ2-7	-	-	TGTGCCAGCAGCTCCTACTCCGAGCAGTACTTC	CASSSYSEQYF
TRBV12-5	20	TRBJ2-3	TRBD1	-	TGTGCTAGTGGTTTGGTAATTTGGAGGGACAGGAGCCCTGGCACAGATACGCAGTATTTT	CASGLVIWRDRSPGTDTQYF
TRBV29-1	12	TRBJ2-3	-	-	TGCAGCGTTGAAAGGACTACGGATACGCAGTATTTT	CSVERTTDTQYF
TRBV6-5	14	TRBJ1-5	TRBD1	-	TGTGCCAGCAGACGCACAGGGGCGCTTCAGCCCCAGCATTTT	CASRRTGALQPQHF
TRBV30	14	TRBJ1-1	-	-	TGTGCCTGGAGTGACACAGGGTATAACACTGAAGCTTTCTTT	CAWSDTGYNTEAFF
TRBV7-9	18	TRBJ2-5	-	-	TGTGCCAGCAGCCCCCGGAGGGGGGGACCGGAGGGCCAAGAGACCCAGTACTTC	CASSPRRGGPEGQETQYF
TRBV11-2	14	TRBJ2-1	TRBD2	once	TGTGCCAGCAGCTCGAGACTAGCGGTGTATGAGCAGTTCTTC	CASSSRLAVYEQFF
TRBV27	19	TRBJ1-2	TRBD1	-	TGTGCCAGCAGTTCCCAATTCCGGGACAGGGCTGAAAGTGCTTATGGCTACACCTTC	CASSSQFRDRAESAYGYTF
TRBV28	17	TRBJ2-3	TRBD2	-	TGTGCCAGCAGTTCGGGACTAGCGGGGAGTCGCACAGATACGCAGTATTTT	CASSSGLAGSRTDTQYF
TRBV15	15	TRBJ1-1	TRBD1	-	TGTGCCACCAGCAGAGCCCCGAACAGGGGCACTGAAGCTTTCTTT	CATSRAPNRGTEAFF
TRBV29-1	12	TRBJ1-1	-	-	TGCAGCGTTGAAGATCGGAGTACTGAAGCTTTCTTT	CSVEDRSTEAFF
TRBV10-3	17	TRBJ2-6	TRBD1	-	TGTGCCATCAGTTGGGACAGGGCCTACTCTGGGGCCAACGTCCTGACTTTC	CAISWDRAYSGANVLTF
TRBV29-1	14	TRBJ1-1	TRBD1	-	TGCAGCGCGGGACAGGGGGTGAAGAACACTGAAGCTTTCTTT	CSAGQGVKNTEAFF
TRBV20-1	11	TRBJ1-2	-	-	TGCAGTGCTAGCTCCAGGGGTGGCTACACCTTC	CSASSRGGYTF
TRBV7-2	15	TRBJ1-2	TRBD1	-	TGTGCCAGCAGCTTAGCACCGACGACAGGGGGGGGCTACACCTTC	CASSLAPTTGGGYTF
TRBV30	14	TRBJ2-1	TRBD2	-	TGTGCCTGGGGCTTTACTAGCGGGGCCGATGAGCAGTTCTTC	CAWGFTSGADEQFF
TRBV29-1	14	TRBJ2-1	TRBD1	-	TGCAGCGCGGGGACAGGGGGCTCCTACAATGAGCAGTTCTTC	CSAGTGGSYNEQFF
TRBV18	15	TRBJ1-2	-	-	TGTGCCAGCTCACCACGAAACAGTGACAACTATGGCTACACCTTC	CASSPRNSDNYGYTF
TRBV5-1	16	TRBJ1-4	-	-	TGCGCCAGCAGCTTGGGTGGGGCAGGAGGGAATGAAAAACTGTTTTTT	CASSLGGAGGNEKLFF
TRBV18	16	TRBJ2-7	TRBD1	-	TGTGCCAGCTCACGGCTTAGAGTACAGGGGGTGGCCGAGCAGTACTTC	CASSRLRVQGVAEQYF
TRBV5-1	14	TRBJ2-1	-	-	TGCGCCAGCAGCTTGGGGACTATTTATTTAGGGCAGTTCTTC	CASSLGTIYLGQFF
TRBV29-1	12	TRBJ2-7	-	-	TGCAGCGTTCGGACAGACGGTAACGAGCAGTACTTC	CSVRTDGNEQYF
TRBV7-9	16	TRBJ1-2	TRBD1	-	TGTGCCAGCAGCCCGCAGACAGGGGGCCTCGGGTATGGCTACACCTTC	CASSPQTGGLGYGYTF